A single sample is the source of the 14 T cell receptor beta chains below, sequenced in a study of T cell responses to AZD1222 COVID-19 vaccine (dated by TCRdb to the early 2020s). The sample's time point label, decoded: baseline before first vaccination. The library was generated by the immunoSEQ multiplex PCR assay. As stored in TCRdb, this immuneACCESS dataset retains in-frame rearrangements with V and J assigned. A fraction of the clones does not appear; measured against another copy, unresolved V genes explain less than half of the discrepancy, and the remainder lacks a known reason. Present in this sample are some 120,000 clones, 70% to 90% of which were seen just once. The leading ten clones occupy 7% to 9% of the sample. The sequences come from peripheral blood, collected on day 0 of AZD1222 vaccination. Every receptor here comes from an adult in good health.

This chain uses TRBV18 with TRBJ1-5; 7 bases are shared with TRBD1. This CDR3 has 17 residues. The germline V gene encodes CDR1 KGHSH and CDR2 LQKENI. V shed 5 bases and J 0 bases; nucleotides not matched to a gene: 10. The CDR3 loop reads CASSSGGGSGSNQPQHF. CDR3 DNA sequence: TGTGCCAGCTCATCCGGAGGGGGCTCTGGTAGCAATCAGCCCCAGCATTTT.

This chain uses TRBV12-5 with TRBJ2-3, with TRBD1 matching 8 bases. V dropped 1 base and J dropped 3; count of bases not matched to a gene: 6. The CDR3 consists of 16 residues. Germline lookup yields CDR1 LGHNT and CDR2 FRNRAP. The CDR3 loop is CASGLASGTGTDTQYF. CDR3 nucleotide sequence: TGTGCTAGTGGTTTGGCCTCCGGGACAGGTACAGATACGCAGTATTTT.

The chain couples TRBV2 to TRBJ2-7; 11 bases fit TRBD1. V lost 8 bases to trimming and J lost 2 bases; unmatched junction nucleotides: 11. The CDR3 contains 16 residues. Germline CDR1 and CDR2: SNHLY and FYNNEI. Here the CDR3 DNA reads TGTGCCAGCGCGGAAGGTGGGACAGGGGGGGCCTACGAGCAGTACTTC. Protein product: CASAEGGTGGAYEQYF. Full variable domain (outside the CDR3, taken from reference TRBV2 and TRBJ2-7): EPEVTQTPSHQVTQMGQEVILRCVPISNHLYFYWYRQILGQKVEFLVSFYNNEISEKSEIFDDQFSVERPDGSNFTLKIRSTKLEDSAMYFCASAEGGTGGAYEQYFGPGTRLTVT.

The V call is TRBV3-1 (or the pseudogene TRBV3-2), the J call TRBJ1-6; D gene unclear. CDR1 and CDR2 from the germline V gene are LGHDT and YNNKEL (reference sequence). The V and J ends lost 2 bases and 6 bases respectively, with 8 bases between them. This CDR3 comprises 14 residues. CDR3 in DNA: TGTGCCAGCAGCCAATTACAGCCTAATTCACCCCTCCACTTT. Translated, it gives CASSQLQPNSPLHF.

V usage is TRBV28 and J usage is TRBJ1-6; 8 bases match TRBD1. Germline trimming cut 4 bases from V and 2 bases from J; bases unmatched to any gene: 10. Per germline, CDR1 MDHEN and CDR2 SYDVKM. The CDR3 sequence is 18 residues long. CDR3 protein: CASSSGQGLTTYNSPLHF. The DNA of the CDR3 is TGTGCCAGCAGTTCCGGACAGGGCTTGACGACCTATAATTCACCCCTCCACTTT.

V and J are TRBV28 and TRBJ2-2, with D tentatively TRBD1 or TRBD2 (5 bases each). Germline V gives CDR1 MDHEN, CDR2 SYDVKM. V lost 6 bases, J lost 4 bases, and 9 bases lay in between. The CDR3 length is 13 residues. CDR3 DNA sequence: TGTGCCAGCAGAAGGGGAGTCACCGGGGAGCTGTTTTTT. It is translated as CASRRGVTGELFF.

The chain joins TRBV6-1 to TRBJ1-5; D might be TRBD1 (5 bases). Per the germline V gene, CDR1 is MNHNS and CDR2 is SASEGT. Trimming stripped 2 bases from V and 0 bases from J, with 8 bases between. The CDR3 sequence is 15 residues long. The CDR3, as DNA: TGTGCCAGCAGTGAAAAAGGGGATAGCAATCAGCCCCAGCATTTT. Translated: CASSEKGDSNQPQHF.

V and J are TRBV7-3 and TRBJ2-2; 11 positions agree with TRBD2. Germline CDR1 reads SGHTA; CDR2 reads FQGTGA. The CDR3 is 15 residues long. V was clipped by 5 bases and J by 6 bases; unmatched bases: 5. Here the CDR3 DNA reads TGTGCCAGCAGCCTGACTAGCGGGAAGCCCGGGGAGCTGTTTTTT. Protein sequence: CASSLTSGKPGELFF.

The chain combines TRBV27 with TRBJ2-7, with 8 bases lining up with TRBD2. The V gene end was trimmed by 5 bases and the J gene end by 2 bases; junction bases not matched to a gene: 11. The CDR3 consists of 16 residues. Germline values: CDR1 MNHEY, CDR2 SMNVEV (reference sequence). CDR3 residues: CASSPPGEREPYEQYF. The CDR3 region has the DNA TGTGCCAGCAGTCCCCCGGGCGAGCGGGAGCCCTACGAGCAGTACTTC.

This chain uses TRBV27 with TRBJ1-5; tentatively, D is TRBD1 (5 bases). The CDR3 has 16 amino acids. Germline lookup yields CDR1 MNHEY and CDR2 SMNVEV (reference sequence). With 2 bases removed from V and 0 bases from J, the gap between germline ends came to 11 bases. This chain's CDR3 is CASSLVGTASNQPQHF. The CDR3 DNA sequence: TGTGCCAGCAGTTTAGTAGGGACGGCTAGCAATCAGCCCCAGCATTTT.

This chain connects TRBV20-1 to TRBJ2-1; D remains unclear. From germline, CDR1 is DFQATT and CDR2 SNEGSKA (reference sequence). V was pared by 1 base and J by 8 bases, with 3 bases between. CDR3 length: 10 residues. The CDR3: CSARVDEQFF. The CDR3 DNA is TGCAGTGCTAGAGTGGATGAGCAGTTCTTC.

The genes are TRBV27 and TRBJ1-4; 7 nucleotides line up with TRBD1. Germline CDR1 is MNHEY and CDR2 is SMNVEV (reference sequence). V gave up 5 bases and J gave up 8 bases; unmatched junction bases: 14. The CDR3 is made up of 16 amino acids. This chain's CDR3 is CASSPRAGGRQEKLFF. Written as DNA, the CDR3 is TGTGCCAGCAGTCCCCGGGCAGGGGGAAGGCAAGAAAAACTGTTTTTT. Filled out from reference TRBV27 and TRBJ1-4, the complete variable domain reads EAQVTQNPRYLITVTGKKLTVTCSQNMNHEYMSWYRQDPGLGLRQIYYSMNVEVTDKGDVPEGYKVSRKEKRNFPLILESPSPNQTSLYFCASSPRAGGRQEKLFFGSGTQLSVL.

The chain recombines TRBV18 with TRBJ1-2, with 12 nucleotides matching TRBD1. CDR1 KGHSH and CDR2 LQKENI come from the germline V gene. The CDR3 sequence is 16 residues long. The trim removed 0 bases at V and 7 bases at J, leaving 6 bases unmatched. The CDR3 reads CASSPPGQGAHIGYTF. The CDR3 DNA follows: TGTGCCAGCTCACCACCGGGACAGGGGGCCCATATTGGCTACACCTTC. Full variable domain (remainder filled in from reference TRBV18 and TRBJ1-2): NAGVMQNPRHLVRRRGQEARLRCSPMKGHSHVYWYRQLPEEGLKFMVYLQKENIIDESGMPKERFSAEFPKEGPSILRIQQVVRGDSAAYFCASSPPGQGAHIGYTFGSGTRLTVV.

This clone was detected once. The V and J genes are TRBV5-1 and TRBJ1-1, with 8 bases identical to TRBD1. Germline V gene sequence: CDR1 SGHRS, CDR2 YFSETQ. V lost 2 bases, J lost 4 bases, and 1 base stayed unmatched. The CDR3 is 13 amino acids. The CDR3 region is CASSFDRGTEAFF. The CDR3 DNA sequence: TGCGCCAGCAGCTTCGACAGGGGCACTGAAGCTTTCTTT.